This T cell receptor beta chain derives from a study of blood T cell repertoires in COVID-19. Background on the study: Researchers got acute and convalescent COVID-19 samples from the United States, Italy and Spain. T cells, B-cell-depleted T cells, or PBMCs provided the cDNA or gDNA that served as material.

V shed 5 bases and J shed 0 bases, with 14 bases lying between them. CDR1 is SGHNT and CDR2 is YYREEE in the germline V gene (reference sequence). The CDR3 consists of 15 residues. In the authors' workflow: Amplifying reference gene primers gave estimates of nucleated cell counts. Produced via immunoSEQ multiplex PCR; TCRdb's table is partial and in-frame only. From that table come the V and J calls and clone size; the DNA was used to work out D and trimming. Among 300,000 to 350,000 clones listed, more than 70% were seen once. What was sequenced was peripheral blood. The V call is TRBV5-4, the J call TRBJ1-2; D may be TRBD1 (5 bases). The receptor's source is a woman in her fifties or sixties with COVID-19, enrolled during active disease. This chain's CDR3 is CASRPQGASNYGYTF. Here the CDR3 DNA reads TGTGCCAGCAGACCCCAGGGCGCCTCTAACTATGGCTACACCTTC.